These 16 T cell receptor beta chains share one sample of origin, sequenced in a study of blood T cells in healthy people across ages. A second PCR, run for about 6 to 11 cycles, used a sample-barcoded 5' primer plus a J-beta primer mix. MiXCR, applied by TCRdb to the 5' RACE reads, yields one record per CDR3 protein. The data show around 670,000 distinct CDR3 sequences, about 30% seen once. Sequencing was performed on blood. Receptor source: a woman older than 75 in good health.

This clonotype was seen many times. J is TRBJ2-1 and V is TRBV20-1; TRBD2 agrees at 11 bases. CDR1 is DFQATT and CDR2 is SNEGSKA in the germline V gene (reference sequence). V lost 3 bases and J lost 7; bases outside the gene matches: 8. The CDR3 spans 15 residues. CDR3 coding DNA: TGCAGTGCTAGTTTAGTAGCGGGGGGGAAGAATGAGCAGTTCTTC. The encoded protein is CSASLVAGGKNEQFF.

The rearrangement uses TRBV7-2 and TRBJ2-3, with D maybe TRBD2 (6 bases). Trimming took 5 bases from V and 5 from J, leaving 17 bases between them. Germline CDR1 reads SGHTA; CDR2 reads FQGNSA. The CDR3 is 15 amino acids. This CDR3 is CASSQGFSGRDTQYF. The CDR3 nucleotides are TGTGCCAGCAGCCAAGGTTTTAGCGGACGAGATACGCAGTATTTT. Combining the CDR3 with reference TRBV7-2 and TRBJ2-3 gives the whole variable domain GAGVSQSPSNKVTEKGKDVELRCDPISGHTALYWYRQSLGQGLEFLIYFQGNSAPDKSGLPSDRFSAERTGGSVSTLTIQRTQQEDSAVYLCASSQGFSGRDTQYFGPGTRLTVL.

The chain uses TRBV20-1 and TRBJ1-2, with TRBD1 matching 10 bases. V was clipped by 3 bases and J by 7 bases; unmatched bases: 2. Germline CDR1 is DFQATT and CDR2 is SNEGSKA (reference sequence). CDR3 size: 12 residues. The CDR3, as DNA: TGCAGTGCTAGCGGGGACAGGGGTGGCTACACCTTC. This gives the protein CSASGDRGGYTF.

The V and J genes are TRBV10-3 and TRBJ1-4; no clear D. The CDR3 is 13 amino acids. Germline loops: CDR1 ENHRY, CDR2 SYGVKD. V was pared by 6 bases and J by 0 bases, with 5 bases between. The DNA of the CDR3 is TGTGCCATCAGCCGGGCAACTAATGAAAAACTGTTTTTT. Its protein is CAISRATNEKLFF.

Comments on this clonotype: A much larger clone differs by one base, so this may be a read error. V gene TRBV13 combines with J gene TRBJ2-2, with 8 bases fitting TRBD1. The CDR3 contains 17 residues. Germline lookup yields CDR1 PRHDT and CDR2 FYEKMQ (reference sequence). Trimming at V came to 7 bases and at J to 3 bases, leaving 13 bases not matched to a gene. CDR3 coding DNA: TGTGCCAGCAACCCAAGGGACAGGTCCGTCGACACCGGGGAGCTGTTTTTT. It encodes CASNPRDRSVDTGELFF.

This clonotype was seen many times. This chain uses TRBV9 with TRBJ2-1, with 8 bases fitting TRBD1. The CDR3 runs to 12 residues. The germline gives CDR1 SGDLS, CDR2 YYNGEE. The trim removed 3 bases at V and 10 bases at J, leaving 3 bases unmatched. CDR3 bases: TGTGCCAGCAGCGGAGACAGGGGAGAGCAGTTCTTC. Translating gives CASSGDRGEQFF.

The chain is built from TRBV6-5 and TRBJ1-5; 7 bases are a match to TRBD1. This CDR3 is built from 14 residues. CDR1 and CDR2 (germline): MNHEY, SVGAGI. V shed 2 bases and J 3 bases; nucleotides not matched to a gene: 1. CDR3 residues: CASSYRGHNQPQHF. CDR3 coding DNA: TGTGCCAGCAGTTACAGGGGGCACAATCAGCCCCAGCATTTT.

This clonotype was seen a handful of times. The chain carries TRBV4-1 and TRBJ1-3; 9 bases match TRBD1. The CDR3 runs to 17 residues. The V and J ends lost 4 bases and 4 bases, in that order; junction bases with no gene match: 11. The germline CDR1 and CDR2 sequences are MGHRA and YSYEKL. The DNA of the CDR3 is TGCGCCAGCAGCCCACAAATGGTGGGGACAGGGGGAAACACCATATATTTT. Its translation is CASSPQMVGTGGNTIYF.

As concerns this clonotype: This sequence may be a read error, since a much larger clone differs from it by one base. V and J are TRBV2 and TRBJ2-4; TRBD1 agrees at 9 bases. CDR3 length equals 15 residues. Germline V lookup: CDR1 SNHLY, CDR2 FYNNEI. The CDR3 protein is CAGREQGADKNIQYF. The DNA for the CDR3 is TGTGCCGGCAGAGAACAGGGGGCTGACAAAAACATTCAGTACTTC.

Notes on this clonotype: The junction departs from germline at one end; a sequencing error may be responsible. The CDR3 region has the DNA TGTGCTAGCACTAATGACAGGGTCTATGGCTACACCTTC. Protein sequence: CASTNDRVYGYTF. The chain links TRBV6-5 to TRBJ1-2; 7 bases are a match to TRBD1. The CDR3 spans 13 residues. Per the germline V gene, CDR1 is MNHEY and CDR2 is SVGAGI.

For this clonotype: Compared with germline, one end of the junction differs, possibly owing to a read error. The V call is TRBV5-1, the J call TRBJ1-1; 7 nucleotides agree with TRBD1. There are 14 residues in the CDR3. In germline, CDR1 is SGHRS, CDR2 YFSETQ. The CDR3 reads CVSSTSGQDTEAFF. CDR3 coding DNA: TGCGTCAGCAGCACCTCTGGACAGGACACTGAAGCTTTCTTT.

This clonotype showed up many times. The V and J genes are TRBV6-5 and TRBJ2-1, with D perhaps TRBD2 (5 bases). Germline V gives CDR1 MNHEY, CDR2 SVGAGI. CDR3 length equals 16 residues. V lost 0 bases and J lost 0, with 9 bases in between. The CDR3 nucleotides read TGTGCCAGCAGTTACTCAGGACTGGACTCCTACAATGAGCAGTTCTTC. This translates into CASSYSGLDSYNEQFF.

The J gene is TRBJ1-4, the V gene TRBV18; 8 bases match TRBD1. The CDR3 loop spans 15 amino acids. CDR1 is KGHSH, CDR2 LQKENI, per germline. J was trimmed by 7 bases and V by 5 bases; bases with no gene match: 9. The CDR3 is CASSSPTGASEKLFF. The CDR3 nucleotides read TGTGCCAGCTCATCCCCGACAGGGGCGAGTGAAAAACTGTTTTTT.

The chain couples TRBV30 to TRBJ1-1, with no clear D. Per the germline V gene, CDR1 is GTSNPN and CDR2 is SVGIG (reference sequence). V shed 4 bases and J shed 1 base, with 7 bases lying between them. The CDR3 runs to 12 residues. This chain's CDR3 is CAWKGGNTEAFF. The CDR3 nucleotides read TGTGCCTGGAAGGGCGGGAACACTGAAGCTTTCTTT.

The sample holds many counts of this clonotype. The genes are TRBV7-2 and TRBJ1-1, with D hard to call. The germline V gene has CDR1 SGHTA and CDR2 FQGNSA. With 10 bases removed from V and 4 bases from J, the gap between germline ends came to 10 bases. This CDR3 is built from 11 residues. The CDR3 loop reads CATRRSTEAFF. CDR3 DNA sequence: TGTGCCACCCGCCGGAGCACTGAAGCTTTCTTT. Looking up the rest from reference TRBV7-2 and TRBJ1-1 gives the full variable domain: GAGVSQSPSNKVTEKGKDVELRCDPISGHTALYWYRQSLGQGLEFLIYFQGNSAPDKSGLPSDRFSAERTGGSVSTLTIQRTQQEDSAVYLCATRRSTEAFFGQGTRLTVV.

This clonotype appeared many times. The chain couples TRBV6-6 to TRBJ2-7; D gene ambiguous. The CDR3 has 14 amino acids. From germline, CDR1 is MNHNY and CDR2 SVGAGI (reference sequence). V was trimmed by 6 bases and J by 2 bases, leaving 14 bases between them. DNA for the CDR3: TGTGCCAGCAGCTCCAAGACAAAGCCCTACGAGCAGTACTTC. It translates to CASSSKTKPYEQYF.